Shown below are 8 T cell receptor beta chains from a single sample sequenced in a study of blood T cell repertoires in COVID-19. The table came from immunoSEQ multiplex PCR; TCRdb's copy has only in-frame clones and leaves some out. The table lists a few hundred thousand clones, roughly nine tenths of them singletons, with about 1% in the top ten. Material: PBMCs or T cells enriched from blood (not recorded which). The receptors here all came from a young man who had recovered from COVID-19.

This chain connects TRBV10-3 to TRBJ2-2; D not resolved. V was pared by 5 bases and J by 1 base, with 14 bases between. Germline V gene lookup returns CDR1 ENHRY and CDR2 SYGVKD. There are 16 residues in the CDR3. The CDR3 sequence: CAISTRAPMNTGELFF. The CDR3 nucleotides are TGTGCCATCAGTACCCGTGCACCTATGAACACCGGGGAGCTGTTTTTT.

The V gene is TRBV19, the J gene TRBJ1-1, with 9 bases matching TRBD1. This CDR3 contains 16 residues. Looked up from germline, CDR1 is LNHDA and CDR2 is SQIVND (reference sequence). V shed 6 bases and J 7 bases; nucleotides not matched to a gene: 15. The CDR3: CASRTGTGSKADEAFF. Here the CDR3 DNA reads TGTGCCAGTAGAACCGGGACAGGGTCGAAAGCGGATGAAGCTTTCTTT.

V gene TRBV9 combines with J gene TRBJ2-1; TRBD2 matches 10 bases. Germline V gene lookup returns CDR1 SGDLS and CDR2 YYNGEE. V lost 4 bases to trimming and J lost 10 bases; unmatched junction nucleotides: 11. This CDR3 is 15 amino acids long. CDR3 residues: CASSPPGLASTEQFF. The CDR3 DNA sequence: TGTGCCAGCAGCCCCCCGGGACTAGCGTCGACCGAGCAGTTCTTC.

The chain joins TRBV30 to TRBJ1-2; 8 nucleotides match TRBD1. V shed 1 base, J shed 7 bases, and the junction held 11 bases outside the gene matches. The CDR3 length is 15 residues. CDR1 and CDR2 (germline): GTSNPN, SVGIG (reference sequence). The DNA for the CDR3 is TGTGCCTGGAGTGAAATGACAGGGGCTCCCAGTGGCTACACCTTC. Protein product: CAWSEMTGAPSGYTF. Full variable domain (outside the CDR3, taken from reference TRBV30 and TRBJ1-2): SQTIHQWPATLVQPVGSPLSLECTVEGTSNPNLYWYRQAAGRGLQLLFYSVGIGQISSEVPQNLSASRPQDRQFILSSKKLLLSDSGFYLCAWSEMTGAPSGYTFGSGTRLTVV.

The chain uses TRBV7-8 and TRBJ1-5; perhaps TRBD1 as D (5 bases). The CDR3 loop spans 13 amino acids. CDR1 SGHVS and CDR2 FQNEAQ come from the germline V gene. Deletions cut 5 bases from V and 5 bases from J, with 10 bases between. The CDR3 sequence: CASSGGEDQPQHF. DNA for the CDR3: TGTGCCAGCAGCGGGGGGGAGGATCAGCCCCAGCATTTT.

The chain links TRBV4-2 to TRBJ1-5; D is uncertain. V was trimmed by 0 bases and J by 0 bases, leaving 6 bases between them. The CDR3 has 15 amino acids. CDR1 is LGHNA, CDR2 YNFKEQ, per germline. CDR3 sequence reads: CASSQESYSNQPQHF. The CDR3 DNA reads TGTGCCAGCAGCCAAGAAAGCTATAGCAATCAGCCCCAGCATTTT.

This clone occurred once. The rearrangement joins TRBV7-3 to TRBJ2-3; 8 nucleotides match TRBD2. The V gene end was trimmed by 5 bases and the J gene end by 0 bases; junction bases not matched to a gene: 10. Germline V lookup: CDR1 SGHTA, CDR2 FQGTGA. CDR3 size: 17 residues. For the CDR3, the DNA is TGTGCCAGCAGCAGAATAGCGGGACTCGAAAGCACAGATACGCAGTATTTT. Its protein product is CASSRIAGLESTDTQYF.

The sample holds one count of this clone. V usage is TRBV19 and J usage is TRBJ2-5; TRBD2 is a possible D gene (5 bases). The length of the CDR3 is 17 residues. The germline gives CDR1 LNHDA, CDR2 SQIVND (reference sequence). Trimming removed 1 base at V and 2 bases at J, with 17 bases between. The CDR3 loop is CASSIAGSSRYQETQYF. The CDR3 bases are TGTGCCAGTAGTATAGCGGGGTCTAGCAGATATCAAGAGACCCAGTACTTC.